Listed here are 20 T cell receptor beta chains from one sample, sequenced in a study of blood T cell repertoires in COVID-19. Libraries were prepared by immunoSEQ multiplex PCR; TCRdb keeps only in-frame clonotypes and omits some of them. This table holds just over 300,000 clones, under 90% found once. Material for sequencing was peripheral blood. These receptors were collected from a woman in her 30s with COVID-19, enrolled during active disease.

This chain connects TRBV12-3 or TRBV12-4 to TRBJ1-1; 8 positions agree with TRBD1. This CDR3 contains 13 residues. V shed 6 bases, J shed 4 bases, and the junction held 4 bases outside the gene matches. CDR3 sequence reads: CASRAGGLTEAFF. In nucleotides, the CDR3 is TGTGCCAGCAGGGCAGGGGGCCTCACTGAAGCTTTCTTT.

The chain joins TRBV1 to TRBJ2-7; TRBD1 was called by the table and not checked on the DNA. TRBV1 is assigned pseudogene status. The CDR3 loop spans 16 amino acids. Here the CDR3 reads CTSSLSAGTGAYEQYF. In nucleotides, the CDR3 is TGCACCAGCAGCCTCTCAGCCGGGACAGGGGCCTACGAGCAGTACTTC.

J is TRBJ2-5 and V is TRBV7-9, with 9 positions matching TRBD1. This CDR3 is built from 14 residues. Trimming at V came to 3 bases and at J to 4 bases, leaving 3 bases not matched to a gene. Germline V gene sequence: CDR1 SEHNR, CDR2 FQNEAQ (reference sequence). This CDR3 reads CASSLTGGGETQYF. The CDR3 DNA follows: TGTGCCAGCAGCTTGACAGGGGGTGGAGAGACCCAGTACTTC. Based on the CDR3 plus reference TRBV7-9 and TRBJ2-5, the full variable domain is DTGVSQNPRHKITKRGQNVTFRCDPISEHNRLYWYRQTLGQGPEFLTYFQNEAQLEKSRLLSDRFSAERPKGSFSTLEIQRTEQGDSAMYLCASSLTGGGETQYFGPGTRLLVL.

This clone was counted a single time. J is TRBJ2-5 and V is TRBV12-3 or TRBV12-4; D unclear. V was trimmed by 3 bases and J by 5 bases, leaving 4 bases between them. The CDR3 covers 11 residues. CDR3 loop: CASSLEETQYF. The CDR3 DNA reads TGTGCCAGCAGTTTGGAGGAGACCCAGTACTTC.

The chain combines TRBV5-6 with TRBJ2-7; D is perhaps TRBD2 (6 bases). The CDR3 sequence is 13 residues long. V was shortened by 4 bases and J by 7 bases, with 15 bases between the two germline ends. Per germline, CDR1 SGHDT and CDR2 YYEEEE. In DNA, the CDR3 is TGTGCCAGCAGCCTCGGGAGAGTGGGAGAGCAGTACTTC. Translated: CASSLGRVGEQYF.

The rearrangement joins TRBV30 to TRBJ1-2; D perhaps matches TRBD1 (5 bases). This CDR3 comprises 16 residues. V dropped 1 base and J dropped 6 bases, with 21 bases sitting between them. Germline V CDR1 and CDR2: GTSNPN, SVGIG (reference sequence). CDR3 sequence reads: CAWSDYSLQGGDGYTF. CDR3 nucleotide sequence: TGTGCCTGGAGTGACTATTCACTGCAGGGCGGAGATGGCTACACCTTC.

CDR3 DNA sequence: TGTGCCAGCAGCCGCGGTAGCGGGGGCAAAAACATTCAGTACTTC. It specifies CASSRGSGGKNIQYF. The chain joins TRBV3-1 (or the pseudogene TRBV3-2) to TRBJ2-4, with TRBD2 matching 9 bases. This CDR3 has 15 amino acids. V lost 4 bases, J lost 3 bases, and 4 bases stayed unmatched. The germline V gene encodes CDR1 LGHDT and CDR2 YNNKEL (reference sequence).

This rearrangement joins TRBV28 to TRBJ2-7, with TRBD1 matching 8 bases. The trim removed 5 bases at V and 7 bases at J, leaving 4 bases unmatched. The CDR3 consists of 12 residues. Germline V gene data show CDR1 as MDHEN and CDR2 as SYDVKM. CDR3: CASSQGAGEQYV. CDR3 nucleotides: TGTGCCAGCAGTCAGGGGGCAGGGGAGCAGTACGTC.

This chain joins TRBV10-2 and TRBJ2-1; TRBD2 matches 7 bases. There are 15 residues in the CDR3. V was pared by 4 bases and J by 7 bases, with 10 bases of the junction left unmatched. Germline-derived CDR1 and CDR2 are WSHSY and SAAADI. CDR3 in DNA: TGCGCCAGCAGTGGGGGGGGTAGCGGTAGGAATGAGCAGTTCTTC. Encoded protein: CASSGGGSGRNEQFF.

This clone was observed once. The chain's CDR3 is CASSSPLAGVKEQFF. CDR3 coding DNA: TGTGCCAGCAGTTCCCCATTAGCAGGGGTGAAGGAGCAGTTCTTC. The chain combines TRBV27 with TRBJ2-1, with a weak D call TRBD1 (6 bases). The CDR3 runs 15 residues. V gave up 4 bases and J gave up 10 bases, with 20 bases separating them. Germline assignment: CDR1 MNHEY and CDR2 SMNVEV (reference sequence).

This chain connects TRBV3-1 (or the pseudogene TRBV3-2) to TRBJ1-4; 7 nucleotides agree with TRBD1. V shed 3 bases, J shed 7 bases, and the junction held 14 bases outside the gene matches. Germline assignment: CDR1 LGHDT and CDR2 YNNKEL (reference sequence). CDR3 length equals 17 residues. CDR3 protein: CASSHKFRGPRGEKLFF. CDR3 in DNA: TGTGCCAGCAGCCACAAATTTAGGGGGCCCCGAGGTGAAAAACTGTTTTTT.

This clone was recorded only once. This chain connects TRBV9 to TRBJ1-6, with D perhaps matching TRBD1 (6 bases). CDR3 length: 13 residues. V was trimmed by 4 bases and J by 9 bases, leaving 11 bases between them. The germline V gene encodes CDR1 SGDLS and CDR2 YYNGEE. The CDR3 loop reads CASSPGQFSPLHF. The CDR3 DNA is TGTGCCAGCAGCCCCGGACAGTTTTCACCCCTCCACTTT.

This clone was observed a handful of times. In DNA form, the CDR3 reads TGTGCCAGCAGCTCCTCGACATCTAACTATGGCTACACCTTC. Translating it yields CASSSSTSNYGYTF. The V and J genes are TRBV7-2 and TRBJ1-2; D is unresolved. The CDR3 totals 14 residues. Germline V gives CDR1 SGHTA, CDR2 FQGNSA. Trimming removed 4 bases at V and 0 bases at J, with 9 bases between.

This clone has only a few counts. The chain couples TRBV27 to TRBJ2-2; D might be TRBD2 (6 bases). CDR1 is MNHEY and CDR2 is SMNVEV in the germline V gene (reference sequence). The germline V and J ends were trimmed by 3 bases and 4 bases, with 9 bases remaining between them. The CDR3 totals 14 residues. CDR3 sequence: CASSFGTPTGELFF. The CDR3 DNA is TGTGCCAGCAGTTTTGGGACTCCCACCGGGGAGCTGTTTTTT.

This clone was seen more than once but under ten times. The J gene is TRBJ2-4, the V gene TRBV7-2; TRBD1 matches 7 bases. The CDR3 runs to 14 residues. CDR1 is SGHTA, CDR2 FQGNSA, per germline. With V trimmed by 1 base and J by 6 bases, 3 bases remained unmatched. DNA for the CDR3: TGTGCCAGCAGCTTAGACAGGGGTGGAAACATTCAGTACTTC. Its protein is CASSLDRGGNIQYF.

The sample holds one count of this clone. CDR3 amino acids: CASSEMAGRGYTF. CDR3 bases: TGTGCCAGCAGTGAAATGGCAGGTCGGGGCTACACCTTC. V is TRBV6-1 and J is TRBJ1-2; D unclear. This CDR3 region has 13 residues. Germline CDR1 and CDR2: MNHNS and SASEGT. Trimming cost V 2 bases and J 8 bases, with 12 bases left between them.

The chain recombines TRBV10-3 with TRBJ1-5, with D unresolved. This CDR3 comprises 15 residues. Trimming removed 1 base from V and 8 bases from J, with 15 bases in between. The germline V gene has CDR1 ENHRY and CDR2 SYGVKD. As DNA, the CDR3 is TGTGCCATCAGTGAGTACGGAGCCTTCGGTGAGCCCCAGCATTTT. Protein sequence: CAISEYGAFGEPQHF.

This chain connects TRBV20-1 to TRBJ1-2; D remains unclear. V was trimmed by 5 bases and J by 5 bases, leaving 6 bases between them. Per germline, CDR1 DFQATT and CDR2 SNEGSKA (reference sequence). The CDR3 sequence is 10 residues long. CDR3 DNA: TGCAGTGCTTTCGTGTATGGCTACACCTTC. It translates to CSAFVYGYTF.

In its sample, this clone was seen once. The genes are TRBV19 and TRBJ1-5, with D tentatively TRBD1 (5 bases). With 11 bases removed from V and 7 bases from J, the gap between germline ends came to 12 bases. CDR1 and CDR2 from the germline V gene are LNHDA and SQIVND (reference sequence). The CDR3 loop spans 11 amino acids. CDR3 region: CAGGSGQPQHF. CDR3 coding DNA: TGTGCCGGGGGGTCGGGGCAGCCCCAGCATTTT.

This chain links TRBV5-1 with TRBJ1-2; 11 nucleotides align to TRBD1. The CDR3 is made up of 16 amino acids. Trimming cost V 4 bases and J 0 bases; bases outside gene matches: 5. Germline V lookup: CDR1 SGHRS, CDR2 YFSETQ. DNA for the CDR3: TGCGCCAGCAGCCCGGGACAGGGGGTAGCTAACTATGGCTACACCTTC. This translates into CASSPGQGVANYGYTF.